These 14 T cell receptor beta chains share one sample of origin, sequenced in a study of sequential checkpoint blockade in melanoma (dated by TCRdb to 2018 to 2020). The label giving this sample's treatment or condition can be read as: randomized to nivolumab then ipilimumab (arm A) or the reverse (arm B). Libraries were constructed by the immunoSEQ multiplex PCR assay. TCRdb obtained this table from immuneACCESS and retained in-frame rearrangements with V and J assigned. These tables miss some clones; where compared with another copy, unresolved V genes account for less than half of the shortfall, and the remainder is unexplained. The sample contains about 9,300 clones, approximately 27% of them found a single time. 20% to 25% of the sample goes to the ten largest clones. The material was tumor tissue (inferred from file names), obtained from a patient given nivolumab and ipilimumab in sequence. Receptor source: a human donor with melanoma.

The rearrangement links TRBV10-3 to TRBJ1-2; 11 positions match TRBD1. Germline V CDR1 and CDR2: ENHRY, SYGVKD. This CDR3 has 14 residues. With 2 bases clipped from V and 8 bases from J, the junction kept 4 bases outside the gene matches. The CDR3 sequence: CAISERDRGDGYTF. CDR3 sequence (DNA): TGTGCCATCAGTGAGAGGGACAGGGGGGACGGCTACACCTTC.

There are many counts of this clone. The rearrangement links TRBV11-3 to TRBJ1-1; 7 bases fit TRBD1. The germline gives CDR1 SGHNT, CDR2 YENEEA. The CDR3 has 17 residues. After removal of 7 bases from V and 2 bases from J, the junction contained 16 bases not matched to a gene. The CDR3 region is CASTKNDPGQRNTEAFF. The CDR3 coding sequence is TGTGCCAGCACCAAGAATGATCCGGGACAGCGAAACACTGAAGCTTTCTTT. Full variable domain (missing parts from reference TRBV11-3 and TRBJ1-1): EAGVVQSPRYKIIEKKQPVAFWCNPISGHNTLYWYLQNLGQGPELLIRYENEEAVDDSQLPKDRFSAERLKGVDSTLKIQPAELGDSAVYLCASTKNDPGQRNTEAFFGQGTRLTVV.

This clone was seen ten or more times. This chain links TRBV11-3 with TRBJ1-2; no firm D call. CDR1 is SGHNT, CDR2 YENEEA, per germline. The CDR3 spans 14 residues. Between the trimmed V and J ends, which lost 1 base and 0 bases, there was a span of 6 bases. As DNA, the CDR3 is TGTGCCAGCAGCTTAGTGGGAGCTAACTATGGCTACACCTTC. Translating it yields CASSLVGANYGYTF. Filled out from reference TRBV11-3 and TRBJ1-2, the complete variable domain reads EAGVVQSPRYKIIEKKQPVAFWCNPISGHNTLYWYLQNLGQGPELLIRYENEEAVDDSQLPKDRFSAERLKGVDSTLKIQPAELGDSAVYLCASSLVGANYGYTFGSGTRLTVV.

This clone was recorded at least ten times. The chain links TRBV2 to TRBJ1-2; no firm D call. V was trimmed by 5 bases and J by 1 base, leaving 11 bases between them. The germline gives CDR1 SNHLY, CDR2 FYNNEI. The CDR3 has 14 amino acids. The CDR3 spells CASSYLLGNYGYTF. CDR3 nucleotide sequence: TGTGCCAGCAGTTATCTACTTGGTAACTATGGCTACACCTTC.

This clone was detected only a few times. The chain recombines TRBV15 with TRBJ2-3; D is ambiguous. Per germline, CDR1 LNHNV and CDR2 YYDKDF (reference sequence). V was clipped by 0 bases and J by 3 bases, with 10 bases between them. This CDR3 has 15 residues. CDR3 coding DNA: TGTGCCACCAGCAGAGAGGCGCTCCAGACAGATACGCAGTATTTT. The encoded protein is CATSREALQTDTQYF.

This clone was recorded a few times. The rearrangement joins TRBV28 to TRBJ1-6; D perhaps matches TRBD1 (6 bases). The germline CDR1 and CDR2 sequences are MDHEN and SYDVKM. CDR3 size: 14 residues. Between the trimmed V and J ends, which lost 7 bases and 5 bases, there was a span of 12 bases. The CDR3 DNA reads as TGTGCCAGCAATGGGGGCAGTAATAATTCACCCCTCCACTTT. Translating gives CASNGGSNNSPLHF.

The chain couples TRBV5-1 to TRBJ2-7, with 9 bases aligning to TRBD1. Germline trimming cut 2 bases from V and 6 bases from J; bases unmatched to any gene: 6. Looked up from germline, CDR1 is SGHRS and CDR2 is YFSETQ. CDR3 length: 14 residues. The CDR3 sequence is CASSLGTGMGEQYF. The CDR3 DNA follows: TGCGCCAGCAGCTTAGGGACAGGGATGGGCGAGCAGTACTTC.

V gene TRBV10-2 combines with J gene TRBJ2-5; 8 bases match TRBD2. The CDR3 covers 14 residues. CDR1 and CDR2 (germline): WSHSY, SAAADI. J lost 5 bases, V lost 1 base, and 3 bases had no gene match. DNA of the CDR3: TGCGCCAGCAGTGAGTTTTCTAGCGGGGAGACCCAGTACTTC. Its protein is CASSEFSSGETQYF.

The chain is built from TRBV6-8 and TRBJ1-6; no clear D. V gave up 2 bases and J gave up 0 bases, with 8 bases separating them. The germline V gene has CDR1 MNHGY and CDR2 SAAAGT. This CDR3 is 16 amino acids long. CDR3 sequence reads: CASSYGRSSYNSPLHF. In DNA, the CDR3 is TGTGCCAGCAGTTACGGCCGTAGCTCCTATAATTCACCCCTCCACTTT.

This clone was found a few times. CDR3 DNA sequence: TGTGCCAGCTCACCGGTATGGGGTCAGCCCCAGCATTTT. Its translation: CASSPVWGQPQHF. The gene calls are TRBV18 and TRBJ1-5; no clear D gene. Trimming removed 3 bases at V and 6 bases at J, with 9 bases between. The germline CDR1 and CDR2 sequences are KGHSH and LQKENI. The CDR3 sequence is 13 residues long.

This clone was seen ten or more times. In the same sample, other DNA sequences code for this CDR3. The rearrangement links TRBV9 to TRBJ2-5, with 7 bases identical to TRBD2. This CDR3 region has 14 residues. The V segment lost 0 bases and the J segment 2 bases; nucleotides outside the gene matches: 1. CDR1 SGDLS and CDR2 YYNGEE come from the germline V gene. Here the CDR3 reads CASSVAGGQETQYF. The CDR3 nucleotides are TGTGCCAGCAGCGTAGCGGGAGGACAAGAGACCCAGTACTTC.

The J gene is TRBJ1-1, the V gene TRBV18; D not certain. V dropped 5 bases and J dropped 0 bases, with 7 bases sitting between them. CDR1 is KGHSH and CDR2 is LQKENI in the germline V gene. This CDR3 spans 13 amino acids. Here the CDR3 DNA reads TGTGCCAGCTCAACTACCGTGAACACTGAAGCTTTCTTT. It yields the protein CASSTTVNTEAFF.

This clone was observed many times. The rearrangement joins TRBV11-3 to TRBJ1-4; 8 bases are a match to TRBD1. Trimming cost V 5 bases and J 7 bases; bases outside gene matches: 9. The CDR3 is 15 residues long. Germline V gene sequence: CDR1 SGHNT, CDR2 YENEEA. The CDR3 loop reads CASSNPTGESEKLFF. The DNA for the CDR3 is TGTGCCAGCAGCAATCCGACAGGGGAGAGTGAAAAACTGTTTTTT.

The V call is TRBV28, the J call TRBJ2-3, with D perhaps given as TRBD1 or TRBD2 (5 bases each). From germline, CDR1 is MDHEN and CDR2 SYDVKM. V was clipped by 0 bases and J by 2 bases, with 9 bases between them. The CDR3 is made up of 15 amino acids. CDR3 sequence reads: CASSLWGPITDTQYF. Written as DNA, the CDR3 is TGTGCCAGCAGTTTATGGGGACCCATCACAGATACGCAGTATTTT. The complete variable domain, with remaining parts taken from reference TRBV28 and TRBJ2-3, reads DVKVTQSSRYLVKRTGEKVFLECVQDMDHENMFWYRQDPGLGLRLIYFSYDVKMKEKGDIPEGYSVSREKKERFSLILESASTNQTSMYLCASSLWGPITDTQYFGPGTRLTVL.